This is a list of T cell receptor beta chains from one sample in a study of blood T cell repertoires in COVID-19. Data came from immunoSEQ multiplex PCR; TCRdb stores just in-frame clones and leaves some out. Among 90,000 to 110,000 clones listed, more than 80% were seen once. Sequenced: peripheral blood. These receptors were collected from a woman in her 70s with acute or convalescent COVID-19. Each CDR3 is given with its conserved first and last residue. The D gene is left open where the match is weak. Clone size is stated in some rows and not others, as once, few, many or a class when expanded.

DNA,CDR3,D,size,V,J
TGCGCCAGCAGCCAAGCCGGGTCGCGATATGGCTACACCTTC,CASSQAGSRYGYTF,.,.,TRBV4-3,TRBJ1-2
TGCGCCAGCAGCTTGGCTAGGGGGACAGGGACGAACACTGAAGCTTTCTTT,CASSLARGTGTNTEAFF,TRBD1,.,TRBV5-1,TRBJ1-1
TGTGCCTGGAGTGCACCGGGACAGGGTTTGTCAGATACGCAGTATTTT,CAWSAPGQGLSDTQYF,TRBD1,.,TRBV30,TRBJ2-3
TGTGCCTGGAGTGTACCCGACAGTCGGGTGCAGCCCCAGCATTTT,CAWSVPDSRVQPQHF,.,few,TRBV30,TRBJ1-5
TGTGCCAGTAGTATGACGAACCTACTAGCGGGGAAGTTCTTC,CASSMTNLLAGKFF,TRBD2,once,TRBV19,TRBJ2-1
TGCGCCAGCAGCCTCAATCAGGGGGCGAATTCACCCCTCCACTTT,CASSLNQGANSPLHF,TRBD1,.,TRBV4-1,TRBJ1-6
TGTGCCAGCAGCCAAGGACTAGCGGGGGGGCAAGGAAATGAGCAGTTCTTC,CASSQGLAGGQGNEQFF,TRBD2,.,TRBV7-9,TRBJ2-1
TGTGCCAGCAGCTCAGCAGGGGGCGGCAATCAGCCCCAGCATTTT,CASSSAGGGNQPQHF,TRBD1,.,TRBV3-1/TRBV3-2,TRBJ1-5
TGTGCCAGCAGAGCGGGGGTAGTTGAAAAACTGTTTTTT,CASRAGVVEKLFF,.,.,TRBV2,TRBJ1-4
TGTGCCAGCAGCCCCGGACAGCAAGAGACCCAGTACTTC,CASSPGQQETQYF,.,.,TRBV5-6,TRBJ2-5
TGCGCCAGCAGCCAAGAGGGACTAGCAGGAACCGGGGAGCTGTTTTTT,CASSQEGLAGTGELFF,TRBD2,.,TRBV4-1,TRBJ2-2
TGTGCCAGCAGCTTGGGGCAGGGGGCTTTAGGCTACGAGCAGTACTTC,CASSLGQGALGYEQYF,TRBD1,.,TRBV5-4,TRBJ2-7